The 26 T cell receptor beta chains listed next were all sequenced from one sample in a study of shared clonotypes between healthy human individuals (dated by TCRdb to about 2020). Library preparation was by the immunoSEQ multiplex PCR assay. The table was pulled from immuneACCESS by TCRdb, which kept in-frame rearrangements only. Such tables lose some clones; where checked, under half of the loss comes from unresolved V genes, and the rest has no known cause. The sample table lists approximately 2.1 million clones, 90% to 95% of them with a count of one. The ten most abundant clones make up about 0.41% of the sample. Sequenced: naive CD4+ T cells from PBMCs. The cell subset or site label corresponds to: CD45RA+ positively selected. These receptors all come from a man aged 18 to 30 in good health. Some clones in this sample may be carry-over from other donors' samples.

V and J are TRBV5-1 and TRBJ1-2; D remains unclear. CDR1 is SGHRS, CDR2 YFSETQ, per germline. V lost 6 bases to trimming and J lost 8 bases, with 17 bases between them. This CDR3 region has 13 residues. The CDR3 coding sequence is TGCGCCAGCACCCTACTCGGAGGGCGAGGCTACACCTTC. This gives the protein CASTLLGGRGYTF.

Details on this clone: This sample also contains other DNA sequences that code for the same CDR3. The CDR3 protein is CASSTGQGNQPQHF. The CDR3 coding sequence is TGTGCCAGCAGTACGGGACAGGGTAATCAGCCCCAGCATTTT. The chain joins TRBV6-5 to TRBJ1-5, with 9 bases fitting TRBD1. Germline-derived CDR1 and CDR2 are MNHEY and SVGAGI. The CDR3 loop spans 14 amino acids. V was pared by 5 bases and J by 4 bases, with 3 bases of the junction left unmatched.

For the CDR3, the DNA is TGTGCCAGCAGTGATTCACTGCTGGGCGGGAGGTCCCTCTACGAGCAGTACTTC. As protein: CASSDSLLGGRSLYEQYF. The rearrangement uses TRBV6-1 and TRBJ2-7; 8 bases map to TRBD2. In germline, CDR1 is MNHNS, CDR2 SASEGT. This CDR3 has 18 amino acids. V shed 3 bases and J 3 bases; nucleotides not matched to a gene: 16.

The rearrangement links TRBV27 to TRBJ2-7; weak D call: TRBD1 (6 bases). This CDR3 spans 14 amino acids. V dropped 5 bases and J dropped 0 bases, with 11 bases sitting between them. Germline assignment: CDR1 MNHEY and CDR2 SMNVEV (reference sequence). The CDR3 sequence: CASSARTASYEQYF. The CDR3 nucleotides are TGTGCCAGCAGTGCCAGGACAGCCTCCTACGAGCAGTACTTC.

The chain joins TRBV2 to TRBJ1-2; TRBD1 aligns across 8 bases. The junction had 14 bases not matched to a gene; V was cut back by 7 bases and J by 4 bases. Germline CDR1 is SNHLY and CDR2 is FYNNEI. The CDR3 sequence is 16 residues long. Here the CDR3 DNA reads TGTGCCAGCACATTCCGGGACAGGCTCCTTCCCTATGGCTACACCTTC. Translating it yields CASTFRDRLLPYGYTF.

The CDR3 nucleotides are TGCAGCGTAGCTGGTTTAGGCATCCGCCAAGAGACCCAGTACTTC. It codes for CSVAGLGIRQETQYF. The chain is built from TRBV29-1 and TRBJ2-5; D is unresolved. The CDR3 covers 15 residues. With 6 bases removed from V and 1 base from J, the gap between germline ends came to 18 bases. Germline CDR1 and CDR2: SQVTM and ANQGSEA.

V usage is TRBV4-3 and J usage is TRBJ2-1; D gene ambiguous. Trimming shortened V by 5 bases and J by 0 bases, and 8 bases separated the two germline ends. CDR1 is LGHNA and CDR2 is YSLEER in the germline V gene. The CDR3 runs to 14 residues. The CDR3 region has the DNA TGCGCCAGCAGCAACGGCCTCTCCTACAATGAGCAGTTCTTC. Translation gives CASSNGLSYNEQFF.

This sequence joins TRBV29-1 and TRBJ2-5; D is ambiguous. The V gene lost 7 bases and the J gene lost 1 base, with 10 bases spanning the gap. Germline CDR1 is SQVTM and CDR2 is ANQGSEA. CDR3 length: 12 residues. In nucleotides, the CDR3 is TGCAGCGGTCGGACGGTCCAAGAGACCCAGTACTTC. It encodes CSGRTVQETQYF.

CDR3 bases: TGCGCCAGCAGTGAGTGGCAGGGGGGCGGTCAGCCCCAGCATTTT. Residues: CASSEWQGGGQPQHF. The chain is built from TRBV10-2 and TRBJ1-5; TRBD1 aligns across 7 bases. With 1 base clipped from V and 6 bases from J, the junction kept 6 bases outside the gene matches. The length of the CDR3 is 15 residues. Germline V gene lookup returns CDR1 WSHSY and CDR2 SAAADI.

The V call is TRBV5-1, the J call TRBJ2-5, with D maybe TRBD2 (6 bases). In germline, CDR1 is SGHRS, CDR2 YFSETQ. The V end lost 0 bases, the J end lost 5 bases, and 14 bases lay between the germline ends. The CDR3 loop spans 15 amino acids. CDR3 in amino acids: CASSLGGIFRETQYF. The CDR3 nucleotides are TGCGCCAGCAGCTTGGGCGGGATTTTTAGGGAGACCCAGTACTTC.

The chain recombines TRBV5-6 with TRBJ2-1; tentatively, D is TRBD2 (6 bases). The CDR3 runs 15 residues. Trimming removed 2 bases at V and 3 bases at J, with 12 bases between. Germline loops: CDR1 SGHDT, CDR2 YYEEEE. CDR3 nucleotide sequence: TGTGCCAGCAGCTTAGTAGGGGAGGTCTACAATGAGCAGTTCTTC. Protein: CASSLVGEVYNEQFF.

The chain uses TRBV28 and TRBJ2-2; no firm D call. Germline-derived CDR1 and CDR2 are MDHEN and SYDVKM. The CDR3 is 16 amino acids. Trimming removed 1 base at V and 5 bases at J, with 14 bases between. CDR3 DNA: TGTGCCAGCAGTTTATTGGAAAGAGTAGCAACCGGGGAGCTGTTTTTT. It is translated as CASSLLERVATGELFF.

The rearrangement joins TRBV14 to TRBJ2-1; 7 nucleotides agree with TRBD2. The trim removed 5 bases at V and 1 base at J, leaving 5 bases unmatched. This CDR3 has 15 amino acids. Germline lookup yields CDR1 SGHDN and CDR2 FVKESK. The CDR3 loop reads CASSYRGGSYNEQFF. The CDR3 region has the DNA TGTGCCAGCAGCTACCGGGGAGGGTCCTACAATGAGCAGTTCTTC.

A note on this clone: The same CDR3 also results from other DNA sequences found in this sample. The chain has TRBV4-2 and TRBJ2-2; D possibly corresponds to TRBD1 (5 bases). Between the trimmed V and J ends, which lost 1 base and 3 bases, there was a span of 9 bases. Germline V gene lookup returns CDR1 LGHNA and CDR2 YNFKEQ. The CDR3 is 15 amino acids. The CDR3 reads CASSQADRDTGELFF. The CDR3 bases are TGTGCCAGCAGCCAAGCCGACAGAGACACCGGGGAGCTGTTTTTT.

The table lists this clone with a few counts. The chain is built from TRBV29-1 and TRBJ1-1; 9 positions match TRBD1. CDR3 length: 14 residues. V shed 5 bases, J shed 6 bases, and the junction held 10 bases outside the gene matches. Germline CDR1 reads SQVTM; CDR2 reads ANQGSEA. CDR3 sequence: CSVPGQGLWAEAFF. CDR3 nucleotides: TGCAGCGTTCCGGGACAGGGTCTATGGGCTGAAGCTTTCTTT.

This clone was counted a few times. The chain links TRBV20-1 to TRBJ1-1; D remains unclear. The germline CDR1 and CDR2 sequences are DFQATT and SNEGSKA (reference sequence). V lost 3 bases, J lost 6 bases, and 8 bases lay in between. The CDR3 totals 11 residues. The CDR3 sequence: CSASRRPEAFF. CDR3 bases: TGCAGTGCTAGTCGGAGACCTGAAGCTTTCTTT.

The chain joins TRBV10-2 to TRBJ1-1; possibly TRBD1 for D (6 bases). Germline V gene sequence: CDR1 WSHSY, CDR2 SAAADI. V lost 5 bases to trimming and J lost 5 bases, with 9 bases between them. The CDR3 spans 12 residues. The CDR3 DNA reads TGCGCCAGCAGTAGGGGGAGTACTGAAGCTTTCTTT. Translation: CASSRGSTEAFF.

The V and J genes are TRBV28 and TRBJ2-1; D gene ambiguous. CDR1 is MDHEN, CDR2 SYDVKM, per germline. This CDR3 region has 14 residues. The V end lost 3 bases, the J end lost 2 bases, and 8 bases lay between the germline ends. The CDR3 spells CASSFRTAYNEQFF. The CDR3 DNA reads TGTGCCAGCAGTTTCCGGACCGCCTACAATGAGCAGTTCTTC.

The genes are TRBV7-9 and TRBJ2-3, with 10 bases aligning to TRBD1. V was clipped by 5 bases and J by 6 bases; unmatched bases: 17. Per germline, CDR1 SEHNR and CDR2 FQNEAQ (reference sequence). The CDR3 runs 18 residues. The CDR3 DNA reads as TGTGCCAGCAGCGAAGACCCGACAGGGGGCGGGCTTTTGGATACGCAGTATTTT. Its translation is CASSEDPTGGGLLDTQYF.

This clone was picked up one time. The gene calls are TRBV5-1 and TRBJ1-6; 10 bases are shared with TRBD1. This CDR3 spans 14 amino acids. Germline V lookup: CDR1 SGHRS, CDR2 YFSETQ. With 4 bases clipped from V and 11 bases from J, the junction kept 6 bases outside the gene matches. As DNA, the CDR3 is TGCGCCAGCAGCCCCGGGACAGGGGCTACACCCCTCCACTTT. This sequence encodes CASSPGTGATPLHF.

The chain joins TRBV5-4 to TRBJ1-2; weak D call: TRBD1 (6 bases). Per germline, CDR1 SGHNT and CDR2 YYREEE (reference sequence). Trimming took off 4 bases at V and 4 bases at J, with 14 bases between the two ends. This CDR3 comprises 14 residues. The CDR3 reads CASSVRQVRYGYTF. DNA of the CDR3: TGTGCCAGCAGCGTCCGACAGGTCCGCTATGGCTACACCTTC.

CDR3 in DNA: TGTGCCAGCTCCCGAGGTAGCTTGGACTACAATGAGCAGTTCTTC. Protein: CASSRGSLDYNEQFF. This chain joins TRBV18 and TRBJ2-1; D is uncertain. CDR3 length: 15 residues. V lost 6 bases, J lost 3 bases, and 15 bases lay in between. Per the germline V gene, CDR1 is KGHSH and CDR2 is LQKENI.

This sequence joins TRBV2 and TRBJ1-1; 9 bases map to TRBD1. V lost 6 bases, J lost 5 bases, and 10 bases stayed unmatched. The CDR3 totals 15 residues. Germline CDR1 and CDR2: SNHLY and FYNNEI. CDR3 amino acids: CASRLEGQGETEAFF. CDR3 nucleotide sequence: TGTGCCAGCAGGCTAGAGGGACAGGGCGAAACTGAAGCTTTCTTT.

The V call is TRBV28, the J call TRBJ1-5, with 8 bases aligning to TRBD1. The CDR3 loop spans 15 amino acids. Germline V gene data show CDR1 as MDHEN and CDR2 as SYDVKM. Trimming cost V 3 bases and J 7 bases; bases outside gene matches: 8. This chain's CDR3 is CASSFGDRSNQPQHF. The CDR3 nucleotides read TGTGCCAGCAGTTTCGGGGACAGGTCTAACCAGCCCCAGCATTTT.

The chain links TRBV4-2 to TRBJ1-4; D ambiguous. The CDR3 sequence is 12 residues long. Per the germline V gene, CDR1 is LGHNA and CDR2 is YNFKEQ. With 4 bases removed from V and 7 bases from J, the gap between germline ends came to 7 bases. The CDR3, as DNA: TGTGCCAGCAGCCCGCGGGGTGAAAAACTGTTTTTT. It encodes CASSPRGEKLFF.

The chain links TRBV6-4 to TRBJ2-5, with 7 bases fitting TRBD1. CDR1 and CDR2 (germline): MRHNA, SNTAGT. The junction had 5 bases not matched to a gene; V was cut back by 3 bases and J by 1 base. The CDR3 extends over 15 amino acids. The CDR3 sequence is CASSEPDRCQETQYF. The CDR3, as DNA: TGTGCCAGCAGTGAACCGGACAGGTGCCAAGAGACCCAGTACTTC.